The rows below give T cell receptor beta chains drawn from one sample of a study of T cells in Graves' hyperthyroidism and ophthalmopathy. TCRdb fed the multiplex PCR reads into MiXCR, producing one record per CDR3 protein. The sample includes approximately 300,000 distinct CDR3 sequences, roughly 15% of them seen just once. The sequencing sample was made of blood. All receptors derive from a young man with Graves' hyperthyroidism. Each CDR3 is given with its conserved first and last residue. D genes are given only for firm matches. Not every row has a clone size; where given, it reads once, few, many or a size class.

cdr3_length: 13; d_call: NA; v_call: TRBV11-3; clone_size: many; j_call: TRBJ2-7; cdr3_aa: CASSLRTRYEQYF; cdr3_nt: TGTGCCAGCAGCTTAAGGACTCGCTACGAGCAGTACTTC
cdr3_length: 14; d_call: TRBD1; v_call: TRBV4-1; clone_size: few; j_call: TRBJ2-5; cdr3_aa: CASSQEDRVETQYF; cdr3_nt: TGCGCCAGCAGCCAGGAGGACAGGGTAGAGACCCAGTACTTC
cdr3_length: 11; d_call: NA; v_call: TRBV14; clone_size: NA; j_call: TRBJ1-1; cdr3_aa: CASRGFTEAFF; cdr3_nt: TGTGCCAGCCGGGGATTCACTGAAGCTTTCTTT
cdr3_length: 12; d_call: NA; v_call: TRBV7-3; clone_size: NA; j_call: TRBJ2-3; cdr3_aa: CASSPGTETQYF; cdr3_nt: TGTGCCAGCAGTCCCGGCACAGAGACGCAGTATTTT
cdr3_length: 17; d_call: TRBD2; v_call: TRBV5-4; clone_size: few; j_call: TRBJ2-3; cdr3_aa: CASSLGTSGRYTDTQYF; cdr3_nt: TGTGCCAGCAGCTTGGGGACTAGCGGGAGATACACAGATACGCAGTATTTT
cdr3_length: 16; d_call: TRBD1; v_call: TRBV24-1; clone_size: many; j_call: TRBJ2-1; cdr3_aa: CATSDVAGGPYNEQFF; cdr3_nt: TGTGCCACCAGTGATGTCGCAGGGGGCCCCTACAATGAGCAGTTCTTC
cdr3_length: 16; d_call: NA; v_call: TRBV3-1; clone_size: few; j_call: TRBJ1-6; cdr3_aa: CASSQGVGDRNSPLHF; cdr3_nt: TGTGCCAGCAGCCAAGGTGTCGGGGACCGGAATTCACCCCTCCACTTT
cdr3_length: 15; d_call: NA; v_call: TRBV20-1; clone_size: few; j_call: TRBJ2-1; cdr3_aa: CSARDRQRNYNEQFF; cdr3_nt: TGCAGTGCTAGAGATCGCCAGCGCAACTACAATGAGCAGTTCTTC
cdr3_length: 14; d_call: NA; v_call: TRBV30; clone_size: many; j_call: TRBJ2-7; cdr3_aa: CAWSVEDGSYEQYF; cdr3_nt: TGTGCCTGGAGTGTAGAGGACGGTTCCTACGAGCAGTACTTC
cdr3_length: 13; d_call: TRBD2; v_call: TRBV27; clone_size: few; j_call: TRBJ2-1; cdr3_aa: CASSRAGGLEQFF; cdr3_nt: TGTGCCAGCAGTAGAGCGGGAGGGCTTGAGCAGTTCTTC
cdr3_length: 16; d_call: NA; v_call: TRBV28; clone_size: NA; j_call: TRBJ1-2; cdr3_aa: CASRTKRDIPNYGYTF; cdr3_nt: TGTGCCAGCAGAACCAAACGGGACATTCCTAACTATGGCTACACCTTC
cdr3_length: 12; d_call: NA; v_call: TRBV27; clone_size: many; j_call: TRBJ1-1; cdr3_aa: CASSLVFAEAFF; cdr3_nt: TGTGCCAGCAGTTTGGTGTTCGCTGAAGCTTTCTTT
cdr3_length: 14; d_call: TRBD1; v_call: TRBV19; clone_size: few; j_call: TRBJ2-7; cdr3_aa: CASSLQGSVYEQYF; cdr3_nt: TGTGCCAGTAGTCTACAGGGGTCGGTCTACGAGCAGTACTTC
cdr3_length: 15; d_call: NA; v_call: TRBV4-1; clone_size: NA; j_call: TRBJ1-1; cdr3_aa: CASSQDFRGNTEAFF; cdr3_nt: TGCGCCAGCAGCCAAGATTTCAGGGGAAACACTGAAGCTTTCTTT
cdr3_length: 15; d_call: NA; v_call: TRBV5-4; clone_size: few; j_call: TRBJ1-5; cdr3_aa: CASSPGPEGYQPQHF; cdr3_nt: TGTGCCAGCAGCCCCGGTCCCGAGGGATATCAGCCCCAGCATTTT
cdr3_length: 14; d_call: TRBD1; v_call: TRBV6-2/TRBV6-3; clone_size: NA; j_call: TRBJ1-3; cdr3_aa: CASSYSGQTNTIYF; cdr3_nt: TGTGCCAGCAGTTACTCGGGACAGACAAACACCATATATTTT
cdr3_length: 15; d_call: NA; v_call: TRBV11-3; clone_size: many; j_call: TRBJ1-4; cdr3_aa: CASSSSGTKAEKLFF; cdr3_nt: TGTGCCAGCAGCTCCTCAGGGACCAAGGCGGAAAAACTGTTTTTT
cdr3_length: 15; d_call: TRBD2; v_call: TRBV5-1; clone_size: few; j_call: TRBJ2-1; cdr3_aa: CASRPPLRGENEQFF; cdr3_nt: TGCGCCAGCCGGCCCCCTCTCCGGGGGGAAAATGAGCAGTTCTTC
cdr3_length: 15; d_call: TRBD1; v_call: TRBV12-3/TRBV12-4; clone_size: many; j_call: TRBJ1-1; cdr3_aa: CASSLTGGSGTEAFF; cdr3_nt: TGTGCCAGCAGTTTGACAGGGGGGTCGGGGACTGAAGCTTTCTTT
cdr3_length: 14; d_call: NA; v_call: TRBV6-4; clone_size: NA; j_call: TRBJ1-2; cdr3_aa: CASSDSGANYGYTF; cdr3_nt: TGTGCCAGCAGTGACTCGGGGGCTAACTATGGCTACACCTTC
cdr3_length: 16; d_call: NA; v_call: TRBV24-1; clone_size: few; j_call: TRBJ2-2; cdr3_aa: CATSDSGAPNTGELFF; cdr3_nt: TGTGCCACCAGTGATAGCGGAGCCCCGAACACCGGGGAGCTGTTTTTT
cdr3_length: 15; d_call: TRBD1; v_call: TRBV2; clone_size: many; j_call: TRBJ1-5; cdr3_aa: CASSQDREGNQPQHF; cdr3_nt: TGTGCCAGCAGCCAGGACAGGGAGGGCAATCAGCCCCAGCATTTT
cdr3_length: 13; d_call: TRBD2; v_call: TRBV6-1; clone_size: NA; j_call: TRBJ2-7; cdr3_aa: CASSSGGGLEQYF; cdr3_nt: TGTGCCAGCAGTTCCGGGGGGGGACTCGAGCAGTACTTC
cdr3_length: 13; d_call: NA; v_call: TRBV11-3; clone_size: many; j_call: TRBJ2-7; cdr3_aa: CASSLGLTYEQYF; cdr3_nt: TGCGCCAGCAGCTTGGGACTGACCTACGAGCAGTACTTC
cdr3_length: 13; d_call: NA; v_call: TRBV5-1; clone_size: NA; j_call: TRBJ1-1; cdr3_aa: CASKDRLNTEAFF; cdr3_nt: TGCGCCAGCAAGGACAGATTGAACACTGAAGCTTTCTTT
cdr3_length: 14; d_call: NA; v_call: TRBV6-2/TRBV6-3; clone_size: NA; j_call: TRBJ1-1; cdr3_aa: CASSVWGEVPEAFF; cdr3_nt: TGTGCCAGCAGTGTATGGGGGGAGGTACCTGAAGCTTTCTTT
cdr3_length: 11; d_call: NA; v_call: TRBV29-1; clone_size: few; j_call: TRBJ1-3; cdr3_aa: CLVSIGNTIYF; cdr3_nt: TGCCTTGTGTCTATTGGAAACACCATATATTTT
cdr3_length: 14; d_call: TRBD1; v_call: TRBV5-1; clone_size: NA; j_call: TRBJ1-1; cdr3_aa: CASRERTGAVRAFF; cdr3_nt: TGCGCCAGCCGTGAAAGAACAGGGGCAGTTCGCGCTTTCTTT
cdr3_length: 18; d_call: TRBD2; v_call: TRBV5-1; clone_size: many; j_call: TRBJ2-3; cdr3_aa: CASSPSPTSGSSTDTQYF; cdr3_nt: TGCGCCAGCAGCCCCTCCCCGACTAGCGGGAGTAGCACAGATACGCAGTATTTT
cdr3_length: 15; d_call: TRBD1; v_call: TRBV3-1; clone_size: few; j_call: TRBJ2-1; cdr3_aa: CASSQGTGFYNEQFF; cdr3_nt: TGTGCCAGCAGCCAAGGGACAGGGTTCTACAATGAGCAGTTCTTC
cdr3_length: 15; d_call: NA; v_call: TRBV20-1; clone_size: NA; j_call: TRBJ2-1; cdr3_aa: CSARERRGSYNEQFF; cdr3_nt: TGCAGTGCTAGGGAACGGAGGGGCTCCTACAATGAGCAGTTCTTC
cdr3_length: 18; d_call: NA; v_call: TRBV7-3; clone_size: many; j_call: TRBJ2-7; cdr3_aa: CASSLVPTLGPGSYEQYF; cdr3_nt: TGTGCCAGCAGCTTGGTCCCGACTCTGGGTCCCGGATCCTACGAGCAGTACTTC
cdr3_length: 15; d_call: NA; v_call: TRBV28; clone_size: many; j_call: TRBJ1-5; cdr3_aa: CASRLFSGRNQPQHF; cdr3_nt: TGTGCCAGCAGGCTCTTCTCGGGTCGAAATCAGCCCCAGCATTTT
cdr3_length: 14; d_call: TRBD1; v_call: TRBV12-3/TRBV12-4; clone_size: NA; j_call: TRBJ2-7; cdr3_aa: CASRGQAVSYEQYF; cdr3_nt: TGTGCCAGCAGAGGACAGGCCGTCTCCTACGAGCAGTACTTC
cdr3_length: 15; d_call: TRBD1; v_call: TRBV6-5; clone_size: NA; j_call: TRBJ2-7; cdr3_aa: CASSPRQGTRNEQYF; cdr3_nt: TGTGCCAGCAGTCCTCGACAGGGCACGAGGAACGAGCAGTACTTC
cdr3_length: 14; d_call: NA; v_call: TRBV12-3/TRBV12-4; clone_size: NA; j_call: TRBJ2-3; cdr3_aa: CASSLAGGVDTQYF; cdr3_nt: TGTGCCAGCAGTTTAGCGGGAGGAGTAGATACGCAGTATTTT
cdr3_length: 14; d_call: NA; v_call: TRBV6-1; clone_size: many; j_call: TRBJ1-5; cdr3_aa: CASRITQWGQPQHF; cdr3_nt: TGTGCCAGCAGGATAACACAGTGGGGGCAGCCCCAGCATTTT
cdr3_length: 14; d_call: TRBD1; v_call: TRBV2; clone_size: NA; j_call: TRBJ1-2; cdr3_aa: CASSADRGPYGYTF; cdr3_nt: TGTGCCAGCAGCGCCGACAGGGGACCTTATGGCTACACCTTC
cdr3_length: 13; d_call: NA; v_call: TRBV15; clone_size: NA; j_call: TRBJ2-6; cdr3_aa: CATSRAPMDVLTF; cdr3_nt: TGTGCCACCAGCAGAGCCCCCATGGACGTCCTGACTTTC
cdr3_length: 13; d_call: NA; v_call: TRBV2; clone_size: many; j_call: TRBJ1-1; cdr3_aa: CASSEIKTTEAFF; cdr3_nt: TGTGCCAGCAGTGAGATTAAGACCACTGAAGCTTTCTTT
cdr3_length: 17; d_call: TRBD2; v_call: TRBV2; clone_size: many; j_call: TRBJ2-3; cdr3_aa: CASSKRLAGGGTDTQYF; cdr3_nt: TGTGCCAGCAGTAAAAGACTAGCGGGAGGGGGCACAGATACGCAGTATTTT
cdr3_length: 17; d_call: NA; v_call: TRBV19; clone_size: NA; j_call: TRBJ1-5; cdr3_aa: CASSHPEGGVSNQPQHF; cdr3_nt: TGTGCCAGTAGTCATCCTGAGGGAGGGGTTAGCAATCAGCCCCAGCATTTT
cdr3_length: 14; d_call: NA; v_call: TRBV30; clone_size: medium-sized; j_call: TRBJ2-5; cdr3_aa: CAWSVWRAKETQYF; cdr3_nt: TGTGCCTGGAGTGTCTGGCGGGCCAAAGAGACCCAGTACTTC
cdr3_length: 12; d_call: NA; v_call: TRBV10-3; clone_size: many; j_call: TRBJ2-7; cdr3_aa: CATSGTPAEQYF; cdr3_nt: TGTGCCACCTCCGGGACCCCCGCCGAGCAGTACTTC
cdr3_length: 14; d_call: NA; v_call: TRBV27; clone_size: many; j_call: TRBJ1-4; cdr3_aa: CASSWSATNEKLFF; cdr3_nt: TGTGCCAGCAGTTGGAGTGCAACTAATGAAAAACTGTTTTTT
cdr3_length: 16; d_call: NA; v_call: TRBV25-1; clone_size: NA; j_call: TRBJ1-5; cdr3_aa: CASSESVGVGSQPQHF; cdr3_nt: TGTGCCAGCAGTGAATCTGTAGGGGTTGGTAGTCAGCCCCAGCATTTT
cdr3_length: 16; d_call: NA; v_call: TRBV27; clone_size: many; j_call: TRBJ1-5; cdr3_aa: CASSLSQLYSNQPQHF; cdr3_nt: TGTGCCAGCAGTTTATCCCAGCTTTATAGCAATCAGCCCCAGCATTTT
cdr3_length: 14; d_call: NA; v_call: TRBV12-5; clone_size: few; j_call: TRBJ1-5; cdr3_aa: CASAPDRSTDTQHF; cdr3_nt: TGTGCTAGTGCCCCGGACAGAAGCACAGATACGCAGCATTTT
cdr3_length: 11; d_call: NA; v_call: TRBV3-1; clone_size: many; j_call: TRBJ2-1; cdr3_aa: CASSLEREQFF; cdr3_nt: TGTGCCAGCAGCCTTGAGCGGGAGCAGTTCTTC
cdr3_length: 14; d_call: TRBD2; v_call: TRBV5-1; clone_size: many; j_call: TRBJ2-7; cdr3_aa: CASSLEREADEQYF; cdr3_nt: TGCGCCAGCAGCTTGGAACGGGAGGCCGACGAGCAGTACTTC
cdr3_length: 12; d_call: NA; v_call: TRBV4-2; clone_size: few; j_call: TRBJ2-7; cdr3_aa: CASSQWGGEQYF; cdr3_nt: TGTGCCAGCAGCCAATGGGGTGGGGAGCAGTACTTC
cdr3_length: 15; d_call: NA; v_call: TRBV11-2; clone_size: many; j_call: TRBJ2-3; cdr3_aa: CASSLRVQRADTQYF; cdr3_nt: TGTGCCAGCAGCTTAAGGGTGCAGAGGGCAGATACGCAGTATTTT
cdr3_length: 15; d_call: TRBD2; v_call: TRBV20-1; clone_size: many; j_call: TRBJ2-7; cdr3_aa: CSATRGDEGNYEQYF; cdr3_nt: TGCAGTGCTACGCGGGGGGACGAAGGGAACTACGAGCAGTACTTC
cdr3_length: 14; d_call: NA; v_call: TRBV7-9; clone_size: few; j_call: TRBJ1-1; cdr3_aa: CASSWGAGGLEAFF; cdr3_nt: TGTGCCAGCAGCTGGGGGGCGGGGGGGCTTGAAGCTTTCTTT